The entry below gives a single T cell receptor (beta chain) sequence along with its context. Its antigen is not known. Donors had no recently reported acute infections or vaccinations and were HIV-negative. All of the donors resided in Nashville, Tennessee, and each was a Caucasian adult. This sample was taken from a study of shared clonotypes between healthy human individuals. Study background: Each donor had three CD4 naive, three CD4 memory, two CD8 naive and one CD8 memory plate. Study-wide results and caveats: Clonotypes which were not shared had lower generation probabilities than clonotypes that all four donors shared.

Sequencing used immunoSEQ multiplex PCR; TCRdb keeps in-frame clones, though not all of them. The sample lists some 2,000,000 clones; 90% to 96% were seen once. The CDR3 totals 21 residues. Germline-derived CDR1 and CDR2 are WNHNN and SYGVQD (reference sequence). The V gene end was trimmed by 6 bases and the J gene end by 0 bases; junction bases not matched to a gene: 20. The sequence was obtained from a man younger than 35 in good health. The chain is built from TRBV10-1 and TRBJ1-4; 9 bases fit TRBD1. The sequencing input was naive CD4+ T cells sorted from blood. Subset: CD45RA+ positively selected. DNA of the CDR3: TGCGCCAGCAGCCAAGAGGACCCCGGGACAGGGACCACCCCAACTAATGAAAAACTGTTTTTT. It specifies CASSQEDPGTGTTPTNEKLFF.